This T cell receptor beta chain was observed in a study of human T cells and chemical hapten exposure. Study-wide background: A 2 cm by 2 cm inner upper arm patch received 2% DPC for sensitization. There were per-sample TCR yield variations, arising mainly from small pooled library volume differences. Whole-study results and caveats: Clustering by CDR3 similarity yielded significantly more large clusters from expanded TCRs than controls. There was alopecia in the donors, so their immune response may differ from that of healthy people.

J lost 7 bases, V lost 4 bases, and 7 bases had no gene match. The germline gives CDR1 SGHRS, CDR2 YFSETQ. The CDR3 runs 14 residues. Time point specified: patch test 1, 2 weeks after DPC sensitization. The treatment was: therapeutic diphenylcyclopropenone sensitization with weekly scalp DPC. A remark on this clonotype: Antigen specificity is unknown.

MiXCR, applied by TCRdb to the RACE reads, yields one record per CDR3 protein. The sample holds about 340,000 distinct CDR3 sequences, around 7% seen once. The sequence derives from a woman aged 18 to 35 with alopecia areata. Some clones in this sample may be carry-over from other donors' samples. The sequencing used whole blood, collected in connection with sensitization to the hapten diphenylcyclopropenone (DPC). J is TRBJ1-5 and V is TRBV5-1; 8 nucleotides match TRBD1. Written as DNA, the CDR3 is TGCGCCAGCAGCACTGGGACAGGAGGGCAGCCCCAGCATTTT. Translation gives CASSTGTGGQPQHF.